Detailed here is one TCR beta chain. Its antigen is unidentified. Together with a sample-barcoded 5' primer, a J-beta primer mix was included in a second PCR lasting about 7 to 11 cycles. Each CDR3 protein is one row after TCRdb ran MiXCR on the 5' RACE reads. The data contain about 800,000 distinct CDR3 sequences, around 45% of them seen just once; the ten biggest clones take up 15% to 20%. The data were obtained in a study of blood T cells in healthy people across ages. The overall study: About one barcoded beta molecule was captured per two T cells (by template switching). Study-level findings and limits: Older age coincided with a roughly linear decline in TCR beta diversity per million T cells.

CDR3 length: 13 residues. The germline CDR1 and CDR2 sequences are PRHDT and FYEKMQ (reference sequence). The V and J ends lost 4 bases and 4 bases respectively, with 9 bases between them. This clonotype was obtained from a man older than 75 in good health. Sequenced input: blood. The chain combines TRBV13 with TRBJ2-3, with D possibly being TRBD1 (5 bases). The DNA of the CDR3 is TGTGCCAGCAGCTCAGGACAAGCAGATACGCAGTATTTT. Protein: CASSSGQADTQYF. Complete variable domain (other parts from reference TRBV13 and TRBJ2-3): AAGVIQSPRHLIKEKRETATLKCYPIPRHDTVYWYQQGPGQDPQFLISFYEKMQSDKGSIPDRFSAQQFSDYHSELNMSSLELGDSALYFCASSSGQADTQYFGPGTRLTVL.